This T cell receptor (beta chain) was obtained from a study of early T cells in non-severe SARS-CoV-2 infection. The overall study: Unsorted whole blood bulk RNA was sequenced, with unpaired chains. Study-level results: VDJdb-based matching was biased toward anti-spike CD8 responses and missed private and CD4 specificities.

As to this clonotype: The antigen remains undetermined.

Trimming pared 2 bases from V and 9 bases from J, leaving 8 bases between. Germline V gene data show CDR1 as SGHRS and CDR2 as YFSETQ. CDR3 length: 12 residues. Individual cDNA molecules received unique molecular identifiers. MiXCR, applied by TCRdb to the 5' RACE reads, yields one record per CDR3 protein. The data contain more than 55,000 distinct CDR3 sequences, under 15% of them singletons. This TCR derives from an adult who was a healthcare worker with PCR-confirmed SARS-CoV-2 infection or an uninfected control (not recorded which). The chain combines TRBV5-1 with TRBJ2-2; D is uncertain. Sequencing input: whole blood. The CDR3 region is CASSFQAWELFF. The DNA for the CDR3 is TGCGCCAGCAGCTTTCAGGCTTGGGAGCTGTTTTTT.